This entry lists 21 T cell receptor beta chains sequenced from one sample in a study of cytomegalovirus exposure and HLA in healthy donors. 13 Jbeta primers and 60 Vbeta primers were used for the PCR. The data were produced by immunoSEQ multiplex PCR, yet TCRdb's version contains in-frame clones alone and is incomplete. The table has 150,000 to 200,000 clones, approximately 80% seen once. The sample was PBMCs. These receptors were collected from a young man in good health and CMV-seronegative.

V usage is TRBV7-9 and J usage is TRBJ2-3; D is possibly TRBD2 (6 bases). This CDR3 contains 16 residues. CDR1 and CDR2 from the germline V gene are SEHNR and FQNEAQ (reference sequence). V lost 5 bases, J lost 0 bases, and 15 bases lay in between. The CDR3 nucleotides read TGTGCCAGCAGCCTCTCGGACTATACTAGCACAGATACGCAGTATTTT. It is translated as CASSLSDYTSTDTQYF. Full variable domain (remainder filled in from reference TRBV7-9 and TRBJ2-3): DTGVSQNPRHKITKRGQNVTFRCDPISEHNRLYWYRQTLGQGPEFLTYFQNEAQLEKSRLLSDRFSAERPKGSFSTLEIQRTEQGDSAMYLCASSLSDYTSTDTQYFGPGTRLTVL.

This chain joins TRBV14 and TRBJ2-7; weak D call: TRBD2 (5 bases). Trimming removed 1 base from V and 9 bases from J, with 13 bases in between. Per the germline V gene, CDR1 is SGHDN and CDR2 is FVKESK. This CDR3 spans 13 amino acids. The CDR3 loop reads CASSQGSGVAQYF. The CDR3 DNA follows: TGTGCCAGCAGCCAAGGCAGCGGAGTCGCGCAGTACTTC.

This clone has a single count. The rearrangement links TRBV6-1 to TRBJ2-3; TRBD1 agrees at 8 bases. Trimming removed 4 bases from V and 3 bases from J; junction bases left unmatched: 9. Germline V gene sequence: CDR1 MNHNS, CDR2 SASEGT. The CDR3 runs 16 residues. CDR3 region: CASSVPDRVLTDTQYF. The CDR3 coding sequence is TGTGCCAGCAGTGTTCCGGACAGGGTACTGACAGATACGCAGTATTTT.

This clone was recorded a few times. J is TRBJ1-3 and V is TRBV28; D is ambiguous. The V gene lost 4 bases and the J gene lost 1 base, with 14 bases spanning the gap. This CDR3 is built from 16 residues. Germline CDR1 reads MDHEN; CDR2 reads SYDVKM. CDR3 DNA sequence: TGTGCCAGCAGTTCTCAATGGACTCTTTCTGGAAACACCATATATTTT. Translated: CASSSQWTLSGNTIYF.

The chain combines TRBV28 with TRBJ2-3; 13 bases match TRBD2. CDR1 and CDR2 (germline): MDHEN, SYDVKM. This CDR3 has 16 residues. J lost 2 bases, V lost 6 bases, and 5 bases had no gene match. This CDR3 is CASRHGTSGVTDTQYF. The CDR3 DNA is TGTGCCAGCAGGCACGGGACTAGCGGGGTCACAGATACGCAGTATTTT.

The V gene is TRBV11-2, the J gene TRBJ2-7; D unclear. The germline V gene encodes CDR1 SGHAT and CDR2 FQNNGV. The CDR3 runs 14 residues. The V end lost 1 base, the J end lost 6 bases, and 13 bases lay between the germline ends. The CDR3 sequence is CASSLVERYGEQYF. The CDR3, as DNA: TGTGCCAGCAGCTTAGTCGAACGGTACGGCGAGCAGTACTTC. The whole variable domain, filled in from reference TRBV11-2 and TRBJ2-7, reads EAGVAQSPRYKIIEKRQSVAFWCNPISGHATLYWYQQILGQGPKLLIQFQNNGVVDDSQLPKDRFSAERLKGVDSTLKIQPAKLEDSAVYLCASSLVERYGEQYFGPGTRLTVT.

This rearrangement joins TRBV5-1 to TRBJ2-7, with D maybe TRBD2 (6 bases). With 5 bases removed from V and 6 bases from J, the gap between germline ends came to 12 bases. Germline V lookup: CDR1 SGHRS, CDR2 YFSETQ. This CDR3 contains 12 residues. The CDR3 nucleotides read TGCGCCAGCAGGGCCTCAGCGGGCGAGCAGTACTTC. This encodes CASRASAGEQYF.

This chain links TRBV30 with TRBJ1-4; 7 nucleotides match TRBD1. The CDR3 is 13 residues long. Trimming cost V 3 bases and J 3 bases; bases outside gene matches: 1. CDR1 and CDR2 (germline): GTSNPN, SVGIG (reference sequence). DNA of the CDR3: TGTGCCTGGAGCGGGACAGCTAATGAAAAACTGTTTTTT. Translated, it gives CAWSGTANEKLFF.

This clone was seen once. The chain recombines TRBV2 with TRBJ1-1; D gene ambiguous. The CDR3 contains 13 residues. Germline CDR1 is SNHLY and CDR2 is FYNNEI. The germline V and J ends were trimmed by 3 bases and 3 bases, with 8 bases remaining between them. The CDR3 here is CASSDGGYTEAFF. CDR3 DNA sequence: TGTGCCAGCAGTGACGGAGGGTACACTGAAGCTTTCTTT.

This clone was counted between two and nine times. The CDR3 here is CASSLAGSGQSPQHF. CDR3 bases: TGTGCCAGCAGTTTAGCAGGGTCGGGACAATCGCCCCAGCATTTT. The chain recombines TRBV27 with TRBJ1-5, with D perhaps matching TRBD1 (6 bases). CDR3 length equals 15 residues. Trimming removed 2 bases from V and 9 bases from J, with 17 bases in between. CDR1 MNHEY and CDR2 SMNVEV come from the germline V gene (reference sequence).

CDR3 residues: CASSQVGYEQFF. In DNA, the CDR3 is TGTGCCAGCAGCCAGGTTGGGTATGAGCAGTTCTTC. The gene calls are TRBV13 and TRBJ2-1; D gene unclear. Trimming cost V 5 bases and J 8 bases, with 10 bases left between them. This CDR3 region has 12 residues. The germline V gene encodes CDR1 PRHDT and CDR2 FYEKMQ (reference sequence).

This chain joins TRBV5-1 and TRBJ2-3; 10 positions match TRBD2. This CDR3 contains 16 residues. Germline V gives CDR1 SGHRS, CDR2 YFSETQ. V trimming: 3 bases; J trimming: 2 bases; junction bases outside the gene matches: 6. The CDR3, as DNA: TGCGCCAGCAGCTCGACGACTAGCGGGTACACAGATACGCAGTATTTT. Translated: CASSSTTSGYTDTQYF.

This clone was recorded a few times. The gene calls are TRBV4-1 and TRBJ1-5, with no clear D. The CDR3 is 13 amino acids. V was clipped by 1 base and J by 3 bases, with 4 bases between them. Looked up from germline, CDR1 is MGHRA and CDR2 is YSYEKL. This CDR3 is CASSQGLNQPQHF. CDR3 DNA: TGCGCCAGCAGCCAAGGGCTCAATCAGCCCCAGCATTTT.

This rearrangement joins TRBV11-1 to TRBJ1-5; no definite D call. The germline V and J ends were trimmed by 1 base and 6 bases, with 7 bases remaining between them. The CDR3 has 13 amino acids. Per the germline V gene, CDR1 is SGHAT and CDR2 is FQDESV (reference sequence). CDR3 DNA: TGTGCCAGCAGCTTAGATCGGAGTCAGCCCCAGCATTTT. The encoded protein is CASSLDRSQPQHF.

The J gene is TRBJ2-1, the V gene TRBV13, with TRBD2 identical over 7 bases. V lost 3 bases, J lost 8 bases, and 10 bases stayed unmatched. The CDR3 is made up of 15 amino acids. CDR1 and CDR2 from the germline V gene are PRHDT and FYEKMQ (reference sequence). The CDR3 is CASSFSGLVVDEQFF. The CDR3 coding sequence is TGTGCCAGCAGCTTCAGCGGACTAGTCGTCGATGAGCAGTTCTTC.

The rearrangement joins TRBV29-1 to TRBJ2-7; 9 bases agree with TRBD1. The CDR3 covers 12 residues. The germline V gene has CDR1 SQVTM and CDR2 ANQGSEA. The trim removed 4 bases at V and 6 bases at J, leaving 4 bases unmatched. CDR3 loop: CSVGTGEGEQYF. The CDR3 region has the DNA TGCAGCGTTGGGACAGGGGAAGGCGAGCAGTACTTC.

The chain links TRBV6-6 to TRBJ2-3; TRBD1 agrees at 12 bases. From germline, CDR1 is MNHNY and CDR2 SVGAGI (reference sequence). Germline trimming cut 6 bases from V and 4 bases from J; bases unmatched to any gene: 5. The CDR3 extends over 15 amino acids. The CDR3 spells CASSPGTGGPDTQYF. CDR3 in DNA: TGTGCCAGCAGCCCCGGGACAGGGGGCCCAGATACGCAGTATTTT.

CDR3 in amino acids: CASSHQGLAGVGNEQFF. CDR3 DNA sequence: TGCGCCAGCAGCCACCAGGGACTAGCGGGAGTCGGCAATGAGCAGTTCTTC. V gene TRBV5-1 combines with J gene TRBJ2-1; TRBD2 agrees at 14 bases. In germline, CDR1 is SGHRS, CDR2 YFSETQ. The CDR3 has 17 amino acids. Trimming took 4 bases from V and 6 from J; bases not matched to a gene: 9.

This chain uses TRBV4-1 with TRBJ2-2; a possible D gene is TRBD1 (5 bases). CDR3 size: 14 residues. The germline V gene has CDR1 MGHRA and CDR2 YSYEKL. V dropped 1 base and J dropped 5 bases, with 8 bases sitting between them. CDR3 nucleotides: TGCGCCAGCAGCCAAGTGGGGCTAACCGGGGAGCTGTTTTTT. This gives the protein CASSQVGLTGELFF.

The chain uses TRBV10-2 and TRBJ1-2; TRBD1 might be the D (5 bases). V dropped 4 bases and J dropped 5 bases, with 11 bases sitting between them. From germline, CDR1 is WSHSY and CDR2 SAAADI. The CDR3 spans 13 residues. The CDR3 loop reads CASSGSGGYGYTF. The DNA for the CDR3 is TGCGCCAGCAGTGGTTCCGGGGGTTATGGCTACACCTTC.

This rearrangement joins TRBV27 to TRBJ2-1; TRBD2 aligns across 15 bases. The junction had 8 bases not matched to a gene; V was cut back by 6 bases and J by 11 bases. This CDR3 contains 15 residues. Germline CDR1 is MNHEY and CDR2 is SMNVEV (reference sequence). This chain's CDR3 is CASSEGLAGGIQQFF. The CDR3 nucleotides are TGTGCCAGCAGCGAGGGACTAGCGGGAGGTATTCAGCAGTTCTTC.